This TCR beta chain was sequenced for a study of beta chain features in type 1 diabetes. About the research overall: Analysis included around 99,000,000 sorted cells drawn from all samples. Study results and limitations: cDNA sequencing could over-represent cells with high TCR expression. All four CD4+ subsets of Type 1 diabetes patients contained TCRB CDR3s that were moderately but significantly shorter.

The authors reverse transcribed all of the isolated RNA, so sequencing captured expressed TCRB transcripts. The table came from immunoSEQ multiplex PCR; TCRdb's copy has only in-frame clones and leaves some out. This repertoire shows about 270,000 clones, 13% to 15% found once; its top ten account for about 0.017%. Germline V gene data show CDR1 as SQVTM and CDR2 as ANQGSEA. CDR3 length equals 14 residues. After removal of 7 bases from V and 6 bases from J, the junction contained 9 bases not matched to a gene. Comment on this clone: Its antigen is not identified.

This receptor was taken from a man aged 25-40 years with type 1 diabetes. Material: naive CD4+ T cells from blood. This rearrangement joins TRBV29-1 to TRBJ2-2; 9 bases match TRBD1. CDR3 protein: CSARSQGAAGELFF. The CDR3 DNA sequence: TGCAGCGCCCGGTCACAGGGGGCAGCCGGGGAGCTGTTTTTT.